Presented here are 11 T cell receptor beta chains from one specimen sequenced in a study of cytomegalovirus exposure and HLA in healthy donors. The PCR was carried out with 60 Vbeta primers and 13 Jbeta primers. Some clones are missing from TCRdb's copy, which holds only in-frame ones; the method was immunoSEQ multiplex PCR. The table lists under 300,000 clones, 70% to 90% of them singletons. The sequencing sample was made of PBMCs. The receptors stem from a woman aged 55-70 years in good health and CMV-seropositive.

V usage is TRBV20-1 and J usage is TRBJ2-1; 7 bases align to TRBD2. The CDR3 has 11 residues. The germline CDR1 and CDR2 sequences are DFQATT and SNEGSKA (reference sequence). With 5 bases clipped from V and 9 bases from J, the junction kept 4 bases outside the gene matches. In DNA, the CDR3 is TGCAGTGCTGCCTGGGGGGGTGAGCAGTTCTTC. Translation gives CSAAWGGEQFF.

The chain joins TRBV5-1 to TRBJ2-5, with unresolved D. Trimming removed 0 bases at V and 5 bases at J, with 14 bases between. CDR3 length: 15 residues. The germline CDR1 and CDR2 sequences are SGHRS and YFSETQ. The CDR3, as DNA: TGCGCCAGCAGCTTGGCGAGGAGTGGAAGGGAGACCCAGTACTTC. It is translated as CASSLARSGRETQYF.

This clone was recorded a few times. The J gene is TRBJ2-7, the V gene TRBV4-1; possible D gene TRBD1, 6 bases. The germline V gene encodes CDR1 MGHRA and CDR2 YSYEKL. The CDR3 extends over 17 amino acids. Trimming removed 1 base at V and 5 bases at J, with 21 bases between. CDR3 protein: CASSQGRSPQGSNEQYF. CDR3 nucleotide sequence: TGCGCCAGCAGCCAAGGAAGGAGCCCGCAGGGGAGTAACGAGCAGTACTTC.

V and J are TRBV5-1 and TRBJ2-5, with 8 bases matching TRBD1. The germline gives CDR1 SGHRS, CDR2 YFSETQ. The CDR3 totals 15 residues. V lost 4 bases, J lost 0 bases, and 5 bases stayed unmatched. The CDR3 bases are TGCGCCAGCAGCGTAGGACAGGGCTACCAAGAGACCCAGTACTTC. Amino acids: CASSVGQGYQETQYF.

V gene TRBV5-1 combines with J gene TRBJ1-5, with a possible D match to TRBD1 (6 bases). Between the trimmed V and J ends, which lost 0 bases and 5 bases, there was a span of 9 bases. Germline V gene data show CDR1 as SGHRS and CDR2 as YFSETQ. The CDR3 consists of 14 residues. In DNA, the CDR3 is TGCGCCAGCAGCTTGGGACAGGAAGATCAGCCCCAGCATTTT. Translated: CASSLGQEDQPQHF.

This clone was seen a handful of times. The rearrangement uses TRBV14 and TRBJ2-5, with TRBD2 identical over 10 bases. The trim removed 1 base at V and 5 bases at J, leaving 16 bases unmatched. Germline CDR1 and CDR2: SGHDN and FVKESK. The CDR3 runs 19 residues. In DNA form, the CDR3 reads TGTGCCAGCAGCCAAGTTCCTAGGGAGCGGGAGGGCATTCGGGAGACCCAGTACTTC. Residues: CASSQVPREREGIRETQYF. Based on the CDR3 plus reference TRBV14 and TRBJ2-5, the full variable domain is EAGVTQFPSHSVIEKGQTVTLRCDPISGHDNLYWYRRVMGKEIKFLLHFVKESKQDESGMPNNRFLAERTGGTYSTLKVQPAELEDSGVYFCASSQVPREREGIRETQYFGPGTRLLVL.

The rearrangement links TRBV11-1 to TRBJ2-7, with 10 bases fitting TRBD2. The CDR3 totals 16 residues. Germline V CDR1 and CDR2: SGHAT, FQDESV (reference sequence). V was clipped by 5 bases and J by 9 bases; unmatched bases: 16. CDR3 sequence (DNA): TGTGCCAGCAGCGCCTCCGGGACTAGCGACCTAGGGGGGCAGTACTTC. This codes for CASSASGTSDLGGQYF.

V and J are TRBV5-1 and TRBJ1-3; D remains ambiguous. The CDR3 is made up of 16 amino acids. Looked up from germline, CDR1 is SGHRS and CDR2 is YFSETQ. Trimming left V 4 bases short and J 0 bases short, with 14 bases between. CDR3 amino acids: CASSLDGTNSGNTIYF. As DNA, the CDR3 is TGCGCCAGCAGCCTGGACGGTACTAACTCTGGAAACACCATATATTTT.

The chain uses TRBV5-4 and TRBJ2-5; TRBD2 aligns across 12 bases. Germline lookup yields CDR1 SGHNT and CDR2 YYREEE (reference sequence). V lost 4 bases to trimming and J lost 2 bases; unmatched junction nucleotides: 6. The CDR3 extends over 16 amino acids. In nucleotides, the CDR3 is TGTGCCAGCAGCCCGACTAGCGGGAGTACACAAGAGACCCAGTACTTC. Encoded protein: CASSPTSGSTQETQYF.

Only a few counts were recorded for this clone. The chain uses TRBV4-1 and TRBJ2-5, with a possible D match to TRBD2 (5 bases). CDR3 size: 15 residues. Deletions cut 0 bases from V and 4 bases from J, with 12 bases between. In germline, CDR1 is MGHRA, CDR2 YSYEKL. The CDR3 DNA reads TGCGCCAGCAGCCAAGATGGGCAGGAGGTAGAGACCCAGTACTTC. It translates to CASSQDGQEVETQYF.

J is TRBJ1-1 and V is TRBV5-1, with D perhaps matching TRBD1 (5 bases). V lost 4 bases to trimming and J lost 4 bases, with 14 bases between them. CDR3 length: 14 residues. Looked up from germline, CDR1 is SGHRS and CDR2 is YFSETQ. CDR3 coding DNA: TGCGCCAGCAGCCCCTCCGGGGGTGGCACTGAAGCTTTCTTT. Amino acids: CASSPSGGGTEAFF.